One and the same sample provided the 7 T cell receptor beta chains below, sequenced in a study of CD8 T cells in ankylosing spondylitis. General study results and limits: Seemingly characteristic of ankylosing spondylitis blood was a TCR beta motif consisting of eight highly homologous variants.

Each CDR3 protein gets one entry after TCRdb re-called the 5' RACE reads with MiXCR. This repertoire shows around 220,000 distinct CDR3 sequences, approximately 16% found once; its top ten account for about 44%. These receptors' antigens are unknown. Sequenced: blood, either unsorted or a sorted T cell fraction (not recorded which). Source of these receptors: a male donor with ankylosing spondylitis.

This clonotype was seen a few times. For the CDR3, the DNA is TGTGCCAGTCACCCGTGGCAGTCTACCTATGGCTACACCTTC. Amino acid sequence: CASHPWQSTYGYTF. The rearrangement joins TRBV2 to TRBJ1-2; D gene ambiguous. The CDR3 has 14 amino acids. Trimming removed 9 bases from V and 4 bases from J, with 18 bases in between. The V gene's germline CDR1 is SNHLY and CDR2 FYNNEI.

The V gene is TRBV7-9, the J gene TRBJ2-7, with D tentatively TRBD2 (5 bases). Deletions cut 5 bases from V and 5 bases from J, with 16 bases between. The germline V gene encodes CDR1 SEHNR and CDR2 FQNEAQ (reference sequence). This CDR3 is built from 14 residues. The CDR3 nucleotides are TGTGCCAGCAGCCTCCAGGACTTGAAGGACGAGCAGTACTTC. It yields the protein CASSLQDLKDEQYF.

The chain carries TRBV5-6 and TRBJ2-7; D not resolved. Germline CDR1 and CDR2: SGHDT and YYEEEE. Trimming took off 1 base at V and 0 bases at J, with 8 bases between the two ends. The CDR3 has 14 amino acids. The CDR3 here is CASSLMGSSYEQYF. The DNA for the CDR3 is TGTGCCAGCAGCTTGATGGGCAGCTCCTACGAGCAGTACTTC.

This clonotype was counted only a few times. The V call is TRBV6-1, the J call TRBJ2-1; 7 nucleotides line up with TRBD1. Germline V lookup: CDR1 MNHNS, CDR2 SASEGT. The CDR3 loop spans 12 amino acids. Losses at the gene ends were 4 bases for V and 9 bases for J; bases not matched to a gene: 3. In DNA form, the CDR3 reads TGTGCCAGCAGTGGAGGGACAGCTGAGCAGTTCTTC. Translated, it gives CASSGGTAEQFF.

This clonotype was detected only a few times. The V gene is TRBV4-3, the J gene TRBJ2-1; D is possibly TRBD2 (5 bases). The CDR3 sequence is 14 residues long. Per the germline V gene, CDR1 is LGHNA and CDR2 is YSLEER. V gave up 2 bases and J gave up 9 bases, with 14 bases separating them. CDR3 nucleotides: TGCGCCAGCAGCCAAATTAAAGCGGCTACTGAGCAGTTCTTC. Amino acid sequence: CASSQIKAATEQFF.

This clonotype has more than one count but fewer than ten. V gene TRBV3-1 combines with J gene TRBJ2-1; 11 nucleotides line up with TRBD2. CDR1 and CDR2 from the germline V gene are LGHDT and YNNKEL (reference sequence). V gave up 3 bases and J gave up 8 bases; unmatched junction bases: 9. The CDR3 has 16 amino acids. The chain's CDR3 is CASSQTSGVGGDEQFF. Written as DNA, the CDR3 is TGTGCCAGCAGCCAGACTAGCGGGGTTGGGGGCGATGAGCAGTTCTTC.

In DNA, the CDR3 is TGTGCCAGCAGCGCCTCCTCGGATCCGGGGGGGAACACTGAAGCTTTCTTT. Translating gives CASSASSDPGGNTEAFF. The V gene is TRBV9, the J gene TRBJ1-1; D might be TRBD1 (5 bases). CDR3 length: 17 residues. Germline assignment: CDR1 SGDLS and CDR2 YYNGEE. V dropped 3 bases and J dropped 1 base, with 19 bases sitting between them.